This TCR beta chain appears in the sequencing data of a study of cytomegalovirus exposure and HLA in healthy donors. Here immunoSEQ multiplex PCR was the method, and the copy in TCRdb shows in-frame clones only, minus some. The sample gives about 130,000 clones, 70% to 85% of which show up once; roughly 29% is in the top ten. The junction had 11 bases not matched to a gene; V was cut back by 3 bases and J by 8 bases. Germline V CDR1 and CDR2: LGHNA, YSLEER. The CDR3 sequence is 16 residues long. The sequence derives from a man aged 30 to 39 in good health and CMV-seropositive. The chain links TRBV4-3 to TRBJ1-3; 9 nucleotides line up with TRBD1. Sequencing used PBMCs. The CDR3 sequence is CASSQWVGQGTDTIYF. Here the CDR3 DNA reads TGCGCCAGCAGCCAGTGGGTAGGACAGGGGACGGACACCATATATTTT.